The present entry profiles one T cell receptor (beta chain) with its context. The data belong to a study of T cell changes during pregnancy in multiple sclerosis. Sequencing used immunoSEQ multiplex PCR; TCRdb keeps in-frame clones, though not all of them. Among about 67,000 clones listed, 80% to 90% were seen once. Trimming took off 6 bases at V and 1 base at J, with 12 bases between the two ends. Per the germline V gene, CDR1 is SNHLY and CDR2 is FYNNEI. This CDR3 contains 14 residues. This clonotype was obtained from a female donor with multiple sclerosis, enrolled in a pregnancy study. This material consisted of peripheral blood, taken in the first trimester of pregnancy. J is TRBJ1-1 and V is TRBV2; possible D gene TRBD1, 6 bases. The CDR3 region is CASRTQGRNTEAFF. The CDR3, as DNA: TGTGCCAGCAGAACACAGGGCCGGAACACTGAAGCTTTCTTT.